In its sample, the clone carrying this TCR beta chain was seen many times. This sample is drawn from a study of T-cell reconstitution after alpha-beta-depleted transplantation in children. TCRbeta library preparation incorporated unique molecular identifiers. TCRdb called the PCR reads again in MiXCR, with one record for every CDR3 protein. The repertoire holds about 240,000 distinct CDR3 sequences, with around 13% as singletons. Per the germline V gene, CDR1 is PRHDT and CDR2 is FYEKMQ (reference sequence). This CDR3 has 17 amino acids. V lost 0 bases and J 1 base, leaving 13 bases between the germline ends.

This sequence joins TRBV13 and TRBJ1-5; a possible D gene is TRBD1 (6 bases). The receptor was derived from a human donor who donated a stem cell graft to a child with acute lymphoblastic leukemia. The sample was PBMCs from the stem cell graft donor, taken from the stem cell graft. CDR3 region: CASSLGGGGPSNQPQHF. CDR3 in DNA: TGTGCCAGCAGCTTAGGCGGCGGGGGCCCGAGCAATCAGCCCCAGCATTTT.